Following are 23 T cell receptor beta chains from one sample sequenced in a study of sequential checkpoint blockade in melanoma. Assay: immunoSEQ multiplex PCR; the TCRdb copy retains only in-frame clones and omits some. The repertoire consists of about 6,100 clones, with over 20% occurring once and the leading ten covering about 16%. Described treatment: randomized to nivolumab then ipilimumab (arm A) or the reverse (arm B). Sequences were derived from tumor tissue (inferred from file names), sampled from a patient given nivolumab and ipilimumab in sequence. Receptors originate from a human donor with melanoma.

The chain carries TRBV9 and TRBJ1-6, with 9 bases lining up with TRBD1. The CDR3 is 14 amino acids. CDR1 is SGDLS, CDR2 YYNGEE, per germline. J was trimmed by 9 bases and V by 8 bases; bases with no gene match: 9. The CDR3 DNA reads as TGTGCCAGTGACCGGGACAGGGTCGTTTCACCCCTCCACTTT. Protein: CASDRDRVVSPLHF.

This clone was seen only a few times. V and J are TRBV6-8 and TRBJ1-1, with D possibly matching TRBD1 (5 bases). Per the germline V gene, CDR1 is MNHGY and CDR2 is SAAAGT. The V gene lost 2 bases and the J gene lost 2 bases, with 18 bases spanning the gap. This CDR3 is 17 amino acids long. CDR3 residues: CASSYGMGRRGNTEAFF. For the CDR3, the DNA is TGTGCCAGCAGTTACGGTATGGGGAGGAGGGGAAACACTGAAGCTTTCTTT.

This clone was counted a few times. In DNA form, the CDR3 reads TGCAGCGTTCGACTAGCTTACACAGATACGCAGTATTTT. It translates to CSVRLAYTDTQYF. V is TRBV29-1 and J is TRBJ2-3, with 7 bases aligning to TRBD2. V shed 5 bases, J shed 2 bases, and the junction held 4 bases outside the gene matches. CDR1 SQVTM and CDR2 ANQGSEA come from the germline V gene. This CDR3 is 13 amino acids long.

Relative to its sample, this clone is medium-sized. The CDR3 DNA reads as TGTGCCAGTAGTATCCAGTGGAGTAGCGGGACAGGATACGAGCAGTACTTC. Translated: CASSIQWSSGTGYEQYF. The J gene is TRBJ2-7, the V gene TRBV19, with D tentatively TRBD1 or TRBD2 (8 bases each). Per the germline V gene, CDR1 is LNHDA and CDR2 is SQIVND (reference sequence). The CDR3 totals 17 residues. The V gene lost 3 bases and the J gene lost 4 bases, with 22 bases spanning the gap.

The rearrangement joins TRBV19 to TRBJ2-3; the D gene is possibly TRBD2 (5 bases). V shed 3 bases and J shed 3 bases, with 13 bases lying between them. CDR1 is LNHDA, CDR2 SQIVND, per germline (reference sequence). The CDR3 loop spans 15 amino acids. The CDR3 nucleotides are TGTGCCAGTAGTATTCAGGCTAGCACTACAGATACGCAGTATTTT. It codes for CASSIQASTTDTQYF.

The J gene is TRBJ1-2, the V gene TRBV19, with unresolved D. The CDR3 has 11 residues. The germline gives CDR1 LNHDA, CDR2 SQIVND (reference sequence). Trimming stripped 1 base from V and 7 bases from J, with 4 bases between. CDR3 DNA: TGTGCCAGTAGTATAGGGGTTGGCTACACCTTC. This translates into CASSIGVGYTF.

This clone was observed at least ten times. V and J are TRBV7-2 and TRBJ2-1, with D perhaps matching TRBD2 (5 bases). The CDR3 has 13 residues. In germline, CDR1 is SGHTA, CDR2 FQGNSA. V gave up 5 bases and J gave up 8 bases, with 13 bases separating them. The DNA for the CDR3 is TGTGCCAGCAGCACCTCACCGCGGGATGAGCAGTTCTTC. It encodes CASSTSPRDEQFF.

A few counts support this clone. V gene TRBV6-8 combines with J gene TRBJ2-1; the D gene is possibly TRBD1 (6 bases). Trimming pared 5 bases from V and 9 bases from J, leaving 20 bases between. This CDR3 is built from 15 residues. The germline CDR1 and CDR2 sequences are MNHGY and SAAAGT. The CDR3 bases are TGTGCCAGCAGTAACCCGCTTGGACAGCTTGCTGAGCAGTTCTTC. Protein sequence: CASSNPLGQLAEQFF.

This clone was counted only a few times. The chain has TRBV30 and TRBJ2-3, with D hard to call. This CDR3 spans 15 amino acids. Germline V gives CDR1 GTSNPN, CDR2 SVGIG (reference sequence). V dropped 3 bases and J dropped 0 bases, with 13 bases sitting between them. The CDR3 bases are TGTGCCTGGAGCCGCGGCGGAACTAGCACAGATACGCAGTATTTT. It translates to CAWSRGGTSTDTQYF.

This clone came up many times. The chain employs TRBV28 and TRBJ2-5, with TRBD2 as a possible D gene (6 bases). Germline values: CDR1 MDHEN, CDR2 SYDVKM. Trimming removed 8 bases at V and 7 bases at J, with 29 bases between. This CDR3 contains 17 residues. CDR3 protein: CASSLVGGSYFMGTQYF. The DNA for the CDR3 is TGTGCCAGCTCCTTGGTTGGAGGGAGTTATTTTATGGGGACCCAGTACTTC.

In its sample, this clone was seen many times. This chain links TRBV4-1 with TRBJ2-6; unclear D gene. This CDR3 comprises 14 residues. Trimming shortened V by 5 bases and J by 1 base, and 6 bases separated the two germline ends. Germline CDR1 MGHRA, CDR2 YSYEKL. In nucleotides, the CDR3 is TGCGCCAGCAGCTTGGGGTCTGGGGCCAACGTCCTGACTTTC. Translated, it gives CASSLGSGANVLTF.

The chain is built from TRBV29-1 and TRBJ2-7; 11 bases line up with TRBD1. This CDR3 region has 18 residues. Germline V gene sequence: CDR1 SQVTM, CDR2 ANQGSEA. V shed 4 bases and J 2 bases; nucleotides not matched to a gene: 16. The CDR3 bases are TGCAGCGTTGGGGCTTGGGACAGGGGGTTCTCACACGCCTACGAGCAGTACTTC. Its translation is CSVGAWDRGFSHAYEQYF.

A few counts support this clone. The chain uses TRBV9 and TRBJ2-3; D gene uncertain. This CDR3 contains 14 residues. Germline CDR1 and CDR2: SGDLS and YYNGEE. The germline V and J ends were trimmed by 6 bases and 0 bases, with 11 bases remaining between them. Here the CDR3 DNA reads TGTGCCAGCACTAAATTTACTAGCACAGATACGCAGTATTTT. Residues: CASTKFTSTDTQYF.

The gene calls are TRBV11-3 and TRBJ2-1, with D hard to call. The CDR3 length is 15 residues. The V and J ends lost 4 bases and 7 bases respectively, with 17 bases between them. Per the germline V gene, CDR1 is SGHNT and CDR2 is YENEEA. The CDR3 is CASSSMTPSTNEQFF. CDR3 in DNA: TGTGCCAGCAGCTCCATGACTCCCTCGACAAATGAGCAGTTCTTC.

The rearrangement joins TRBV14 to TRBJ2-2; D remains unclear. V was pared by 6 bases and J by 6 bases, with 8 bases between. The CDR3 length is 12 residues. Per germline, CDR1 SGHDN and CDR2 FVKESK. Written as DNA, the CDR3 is TGTGCCAGCAGTAGGTTTTCCGGGGAGCTGTTTTTT. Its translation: CASSRFSGELFF.

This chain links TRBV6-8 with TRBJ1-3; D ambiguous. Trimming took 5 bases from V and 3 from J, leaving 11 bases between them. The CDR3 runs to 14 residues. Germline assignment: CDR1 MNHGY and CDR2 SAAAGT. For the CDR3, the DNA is TGTGCCAGCAGTGCCGGGTGGGGTGGAAACACCATATATTTT. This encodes CASSAGWGGNTIYF.

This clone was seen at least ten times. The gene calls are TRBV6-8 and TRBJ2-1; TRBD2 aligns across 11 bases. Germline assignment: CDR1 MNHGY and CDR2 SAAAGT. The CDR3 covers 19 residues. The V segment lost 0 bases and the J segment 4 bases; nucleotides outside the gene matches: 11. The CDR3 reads CASSYSGLAGGNLYNEQFF. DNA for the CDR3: TGTGCCAGCAGTTACTCAGGGCTAGCGGGAGGAAACTTGTACAATGAGCAGTTCTTC.

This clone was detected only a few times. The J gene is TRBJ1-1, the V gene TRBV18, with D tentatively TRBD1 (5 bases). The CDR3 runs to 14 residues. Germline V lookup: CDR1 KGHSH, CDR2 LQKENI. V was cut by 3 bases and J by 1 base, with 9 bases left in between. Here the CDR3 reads CASSPWGKNTEAFF. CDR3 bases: TGTGCCAGCTCACCGTGGGGGAAGAACACTGAAGCTTTCTTT.

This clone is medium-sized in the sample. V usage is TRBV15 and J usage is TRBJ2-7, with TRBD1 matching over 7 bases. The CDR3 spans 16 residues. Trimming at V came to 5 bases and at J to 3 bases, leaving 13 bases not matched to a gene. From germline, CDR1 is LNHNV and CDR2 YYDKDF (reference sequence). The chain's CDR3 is CATSPRQGEHVYEQYF. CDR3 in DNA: TGTGCCACCAGCCCCCGACAGGGAGAGCATGTCTACGAGCAGTACTTC.

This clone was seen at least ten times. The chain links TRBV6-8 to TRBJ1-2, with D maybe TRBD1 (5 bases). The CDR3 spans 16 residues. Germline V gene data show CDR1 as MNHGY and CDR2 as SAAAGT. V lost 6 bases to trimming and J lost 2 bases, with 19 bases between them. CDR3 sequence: CASRRPGTESNYGYTF. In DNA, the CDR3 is TGTGCCAGCAGGAGACCAGGGACGGAATCGAACTATGGCTACACCTTC.

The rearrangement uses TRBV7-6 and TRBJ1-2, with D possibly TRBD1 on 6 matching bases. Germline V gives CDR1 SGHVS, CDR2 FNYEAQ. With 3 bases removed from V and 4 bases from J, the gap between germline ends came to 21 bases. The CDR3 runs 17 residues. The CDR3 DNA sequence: TGTGCCAGCAGCTTGGTCGGGACACAGAGGTCGGGCTATGGCTACACCTTC. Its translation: CASSLVGTQRSGYGYTF. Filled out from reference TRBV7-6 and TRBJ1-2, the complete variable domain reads GAGVSQSPRYKVTKRGQDVALRCDPISGHVSLYWYRQALGQGPEFLTYFNYEAQQDKSGLPNDRFSAERPEGSISTLTIQRTEQRDSAMYRCASSLVGTQRSGYGYTFGSGTRLTVV.

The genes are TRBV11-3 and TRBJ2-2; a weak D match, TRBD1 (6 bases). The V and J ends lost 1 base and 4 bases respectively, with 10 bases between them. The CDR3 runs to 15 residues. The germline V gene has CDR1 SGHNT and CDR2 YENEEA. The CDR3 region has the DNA TGTGCCAGCAGCTTAGGGGGGCGGAGCACCGGGGAGCTGTTTTTT. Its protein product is CASSLGGRSTGELFF.

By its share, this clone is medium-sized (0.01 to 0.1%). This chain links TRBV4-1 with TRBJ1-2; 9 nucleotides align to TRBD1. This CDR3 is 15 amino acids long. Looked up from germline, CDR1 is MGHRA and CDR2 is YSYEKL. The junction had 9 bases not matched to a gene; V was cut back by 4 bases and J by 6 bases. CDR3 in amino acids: CASSLGDRAIHGYTF. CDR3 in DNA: TGCGCCAGCAGCCTAGGGGACAGGGCTATCCATGGCTACACCTTC.